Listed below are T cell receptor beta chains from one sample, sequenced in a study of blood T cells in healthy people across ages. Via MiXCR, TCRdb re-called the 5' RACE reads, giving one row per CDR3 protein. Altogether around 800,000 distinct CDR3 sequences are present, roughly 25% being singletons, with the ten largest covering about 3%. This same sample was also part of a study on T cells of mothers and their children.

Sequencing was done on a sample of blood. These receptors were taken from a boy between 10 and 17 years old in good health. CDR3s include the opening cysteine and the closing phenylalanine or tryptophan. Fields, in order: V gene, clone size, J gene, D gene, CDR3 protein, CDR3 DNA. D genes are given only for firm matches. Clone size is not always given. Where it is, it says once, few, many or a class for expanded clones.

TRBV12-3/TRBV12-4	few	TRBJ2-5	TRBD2	CASRRARGGFQETQYF	TGTGCCAGCAGGCGGGCGCGCGGGGGGTTCCAAGAGACCCAGTACTTC
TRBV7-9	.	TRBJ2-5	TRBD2	CASSLGGGPSKETQYF	TGTGCCAGCAGCTTAGGCGGGGGGCCAAGTAAAGAGACCCAGTACTTC
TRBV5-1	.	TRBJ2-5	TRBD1	CASSGGRDRGSETQYF	TGCGCCAGCAGTGGGGGTCGGGACAGGGGGTCGGAGACCCAGTACTTC
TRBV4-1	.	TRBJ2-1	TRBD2	CASSPGTNYNEQFF	TGCGCCAGCAGCCCCGGGACTAACTACAATGAGCAGTTCTTC
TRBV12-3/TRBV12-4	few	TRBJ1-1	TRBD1	CASSQGVDTEAFF	TGTGCCAGCAGTCAGGGGGTCGACACTGAAGCTTTCTTT
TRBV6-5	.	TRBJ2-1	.	CASSYPGLLNEQFF	TGTGCCAGCAGTTACCCTGGACTTCTCAATGAGCAGTTCTTC
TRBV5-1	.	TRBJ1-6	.	CASKRDNSPLHF	TGCGCCAGCAAGAGGGATAATTCACCCCTCCACTTT
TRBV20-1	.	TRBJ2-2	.	CSASLITGELFF	TGCAGTGCTAGTCTGATCACCGGGGAGCTGTTTTTT
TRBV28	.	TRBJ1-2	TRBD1	CASSSQQGTYGYTF	TGTGCCAGCAGCTCCCAACAGGGGACCTATGGCTACACCTTC
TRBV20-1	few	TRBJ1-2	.	CSALSVYGYTF	TGCAGTGCCCTCTCGGTCTATGGCTACACCTTC
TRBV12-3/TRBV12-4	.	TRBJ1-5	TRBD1	CASSDPGGQLDQPQHF	TGTGCCAGCAGTGATCCAGGGGGACAGCTCGATCAGCCCCAGCATTTT
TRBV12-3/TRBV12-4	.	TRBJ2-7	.	CASSKEREQYF	TGTGCCAGCAGTAAAGAGAGGGAGCAGTACTTC
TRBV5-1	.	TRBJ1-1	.	CASRGIGQRNTEAFF	TGCGCCAGCAGGGGAATCGGACAGAGGAACACTGAAGCTTTCTTT
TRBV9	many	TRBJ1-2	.	CASSGEGYGYTF	TGTGCCAGCAGTGGAGAGGGGTATGGCTACACCTTC
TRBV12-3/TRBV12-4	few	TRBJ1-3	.	CASSFYPPDRRSGNTIYF	TGTGCCAGCAGTTTTTATCCCCCGGACCGACGCTCTGGAAACACCATATATTTT
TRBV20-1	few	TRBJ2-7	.	CSARPGGPSYEQYF	TGCAGTGCTAGACCCGGGGGCCCCTCCTACGAGCAGTACTTC
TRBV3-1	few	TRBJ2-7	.	CASSDRDGNNEQYF	TGTGCCAGCAGCGACCGGGACGGGAACAACGAGCAGTACTTC
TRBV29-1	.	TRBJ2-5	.	CSVVGNSEETQYF	TGCAGCGTTGTGGGTAACAGCGAAGAGACCCAGTACTTC
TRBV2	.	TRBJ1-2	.	CASSDLGRNYGYTF	TGTGCCAGCAGTGATCTTGGCAGGAACTATGGCTACACCTTC
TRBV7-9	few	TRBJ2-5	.	CASSPKATSEETQYF	TGTGCCAGCAGCCCGAAGGCGACCAGCGAAGAGACCCAGTACTTC
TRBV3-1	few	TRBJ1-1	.	CASSQEFSRKAFF	TGTGCCAGCAGCCAAGAGTTTAGCCGGAAAGCTTTCTTT
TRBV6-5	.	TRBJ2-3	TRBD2	CASSYRQTSGGTDTQYF	TGTGCCAGCAGTTATCGACAAACTAGCGGGGGCACAGATACGCAGTATTTT
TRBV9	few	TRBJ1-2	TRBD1	CASTRWETGTTGNYGYTF	TGTGCCAGCACCAGATGGGAGACAGGGACCACGGGAAACTATGGCTACACCTTC
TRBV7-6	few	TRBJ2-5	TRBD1	CASSLRTGANQETQYF	TGTGCCAGCAGCTTACGGACAGGGGCAAACCAAGAGACCCAGTACTTC
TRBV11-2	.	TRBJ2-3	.	CASSLHNTDTQYF	TGTGCCAGCAGCCTTCACAACACAGATACGCAGTATTTT
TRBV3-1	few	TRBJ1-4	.	CASTLGARGNEKLFF	TGTGCCAGCACCTTGGGGGCGCGGGGGAATGAAAAACTGTTTTTT
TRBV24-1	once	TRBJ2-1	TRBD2	CATSGGVPPYNEQFF	TGTGCCACCTCGGGGGGGGTCCCCCCCTACAATGAGCAGTTCTTC
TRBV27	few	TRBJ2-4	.	CASSPESRWGDNIQYF	TGTGCCAGCAGTCCAGAGTCCCGGTGGGGGGATAACATTCAGTACTTC
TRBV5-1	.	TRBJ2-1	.	CASSTDRSSYNEQFF	TGCGCCAGCAGCACAGACAGAAGCTCCTACAATGAGCAGTTCTTC
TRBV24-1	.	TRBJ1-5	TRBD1	CATSDFKGRGHRQPQHF	TGTGCCACCAGTGATTTTAAGGGCAGGGGGCATCGGCAGCCCCAGCATTTT
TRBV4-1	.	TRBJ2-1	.	CASSQGSHQFF	TGCGCCAGCAGCCAAGGTAGCCATCAGTTCTTC
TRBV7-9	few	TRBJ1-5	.	CASSIRGSGFDQPQHF	TGTGCCAGCAGCATTCGAGGGTCTGGATTTGATCAGCCCCAGCATTTT
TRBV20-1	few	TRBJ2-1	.	CSAPPGLRNEQFF	TGCAGTGCCCCCCCGGGACTGAGGAATGAGCAGTTCTTC
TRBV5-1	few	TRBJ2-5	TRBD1	CASSSRGPGTQYF	TGCGCCAGCAGCTCCAGGGGGCCGGGGACCCAGTACTTC
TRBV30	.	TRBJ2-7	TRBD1	CAWRDRSHEQYF	TGTGCCTGGAGGGACAGGTCCCACGAGCAGTACTTC
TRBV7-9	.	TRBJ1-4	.	CASSFPGTGGTEKLFF	TGTGCCAGCAGCTTTCCAGGGACCGGAGGTACGGAAAAACTGTTTTTT
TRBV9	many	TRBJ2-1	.	CASSVGPNNEQFF	TGTGCCAGCAGCGTAGGGCCTAACAATGAGCAGTTCTTC
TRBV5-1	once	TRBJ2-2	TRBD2	CASSPPTSPNTGELFF	TGCGCCAGCAGCCCCCCGACTAGCCCGAACACCGGGGAGCTGTTTTTT
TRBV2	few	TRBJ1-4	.	CASIWRGASEKLFF	TGTGCCAGCATATGGAGAGGTGCCTCCGAAAAACTGTTTTTT
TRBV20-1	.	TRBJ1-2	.	CSAAAPGRSNYGYTF	TGCAGTGCCGCGGCGCCGGGACGGTCTAACTATGGCTACACCTTC
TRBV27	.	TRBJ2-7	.	CASRVEGDSYEQYF	TGTGCCAGCAGGGTGGAGGGGGACTCCTACGAGCAGTACTTC
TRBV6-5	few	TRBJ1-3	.	CASSSLGGSLNTIYF	TGTGCCAGCAGCAGCCTTGGGGGGTCTTTAAACACCATATATTTT
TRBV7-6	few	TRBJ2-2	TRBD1	CASSPSGTGYTGELFF	TGTGCCAGCAGCCCGTCCGGGACAGGGTACACCGGGGAGCTGTTTTTT
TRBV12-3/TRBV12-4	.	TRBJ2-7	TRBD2	CASRGLAGGTGYEQYF	TGTGCCAGCAGGGGACTAGCGGGGGGGACAGGGTACGAGCAGTACTTC
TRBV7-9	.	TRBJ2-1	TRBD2	CASSSGYYNEQFF	TGTGCCAGCTCTAGCGGGTACTACAATGAGCAGTTCTTC
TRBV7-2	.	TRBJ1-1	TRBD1	CASPDRVYTEAFF	TGTGCCAGCCCGGACAGGGTATACACTGAAGCTTTCTTT
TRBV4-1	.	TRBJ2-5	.	CASSHLFRAETQYF	TGCGCCAGCAGCCACTTATTCAGGGCAGAGACCCAGTACTTC
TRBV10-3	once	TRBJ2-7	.	CAISPTSSYEQYF	TGTGCCATCAGTCCCACGAGCTCCTACGAGCAGTACTTC
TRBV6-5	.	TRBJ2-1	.	CASAAGYERYF	TGTGCCAGCGCGGCAGGGTACGAGCGGTACTTC
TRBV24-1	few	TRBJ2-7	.	CATSDGGAAEQYF	TGTGCCACCAGTGATGGCGGGGCTGCCGAGCAGTACTTC
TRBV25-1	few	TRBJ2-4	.	CASSYPGAKNIQYF	TGTGCCAGCAGCTATCCGGGGGCCAAAAACATTCAGTACTTC
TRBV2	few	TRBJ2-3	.	CASSSDSYTDTQYF	TGTGCCAGCAGTTCGGACAGCTACACAGATACGCAGTATTTT
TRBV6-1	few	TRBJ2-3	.	CASSEIFSSTDTQYF	TGTGCCAGCAGTGAAATCTTCTCTAGCACAGATACGCAGTATTTT
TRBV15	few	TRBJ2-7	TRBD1	CATSPGTGVYEQYF	TGTGCCACCAGTCCCGGGACAGGGGTCTACGAGCAGTACTTC